A selection of T cell receptor beta chains follows, all from one sample in a study of T-cell memory formation after mild COVID-19. TCRdb re-derived calls from the 5' RACE reads in MiXCR, one entry per CDR3 protein. The table includes roughly 620,000 distinct CDR3 sequences, about a sixth detected once. The sample was PBMCs or a T cell subset sorted from them (not recorded which). The receptors derive from an adult woman who had mild COVID-19 (a few samples of this study predate the infection). Cell type and time point are not known. Both conserved end residues are part of each CDR3. Fields, in order: CDR3 DNA, CDR3 protein, J gene, D gene, clone size, V gene. A D gene is named only where the DNA matches it firmly. Not every row has a clone size; where given, it reads once, few, many or a size class.

TGTGCCAGCAGCTTTGTAGAGGGCCTGGGCACCGGGGAGCTGTTTTTT,CASSFVEGLGTGELFF,TRBJ2-2,-,-,TRBV11-2
TGTGCCAGCAGTCCAGATAACAGGGTTTCACCCCTCCACTTT,CASSPDNRVSPLHF,TRBJ1-6,-,few,TRBV12-3/TRBV12-4
TGTGCCAGCAGTTACGCCAAACCGGGACAGGGAGGGATTTATGAGCAGTTCTTC,CASSYAKPGQGGIYEQFF,TRBJ2-1,TRBD1,-,TRBV6-6
TGTGCCAGCAGCTCTCCAGCGGGAGGGCCAACAGATACGCAGTATTTT,CASSSPAGGPTDTQYF,TRBJ2-3,TRBD2,few,TRBV7-2
TGTGCCAGCACCCCGACCATGGGACTAGTAGGCGAGCAGTACTTC,CASTPTMGLVGEQYF,TRBJ2-7,TRBD2,-,TRBV3-1
TGCGCCAGCAGCCCTCAGGGACAGGGAAGGGATGAGCAGTTCTTC,CASSPQGQGRDEQFF,TRBJ2-1,TRBD1,few,TRBV4-1
TGTGCCAGCAGCTTCTGGGGGTCGTACACCTTC,CASSFWGSYTF,TRBJ1-2,-,few,TRBV7-2
TGCAGTGCTAGTGTCAAGAACACTGAAGCTTTCTTT,CSASVKNTEAFF,TRBJ1-1,-,few,TRBV20-1
TGTGCCAGCAGCCTCGGACTAGCGGGAGAGACGGGCGAGCAGTACTTC,CASSLGLAGETGEQYF,TRBJ2-7,TRBD2,few,TRBV28
TGTGCCAGCAGCCAAGGCTGGGGGCCGTCAGATACGCAGTATTTT,CASSQGWGPSDTQYF,TRBJ2-3,-,few,TRBV3-1
TGTGCCAGCAGGGCGGGGGACTGGTGGTCCTACGAGCAGTACTTC,CASRAGDWWSYEQYF,TRBJ2-7,TRBD2,-,TRBV5-5
TGTGCCGCTAACAGGGGTCGTGGCTACACCTTC,CAANRGRGYTF,TRBJ1-2,TRBD1,few,TRBV7-9
TGTGCCAGCAGCCCGAGGACAGGGGGCAGGGTCGTCTACACCTTC,CASSPRTGGRVVYTF,TRBJ1-2,TRBD1,few,TRBV14
TGTGCCAGCAGCCAGCTATCCGGGAGTAGGAGTGAAGCTTTCTTT,CASSQLSGSRSEAFF,TRBJ1-1,-,-,TRBV7-6
TGTGCCAGCAGCTTTCAGGGGCCCGGGGAGCTGTTTTTT,CASSFQGPGELFF,TRBJ2-2,-,-,TRBV5-6
TGTGCCAGCAGCTTAACCAGGGTTCGAGGATACGAGCAGTACTTC,CASSLTRVRGYEQYF,TRBJ2-7,-,-,TRBV7-2
TGTGCCAGCAGCAAAGGGACTAGCGGGGGCACAGATACGCAGTATTTT,CASSKGTSGGTDTQYF,TRBJ2-3,TRBD2,once,TRBV6-6
TGTGCCAGCAGGACAAGGGGCTACACCGGGGAGCTGTTTTTT,CASRTRGYTGELFF,TRBJ2-2,-,-,TRBV12-3/TRBV12-4
TGTGCCAGCAGCCCAACGGGACACAATCAGCCCCAGCATTTT,CASSPTGHNQPQHF,TRBJ1-5,-,-,TRBV5-6
TGTGCCAGCAGTTTAACGGGACTAGCGGGAGGACCCTATTCCTACGAGCAGTACTTC,CASSLTGLAGGPYSYEQYF,TRBJ2-7,TRBD2,few,TRBV12-3/TRBV12-4
TGTGCCAGCAGCTTAGCACTAGCGCCATTCGAGACGCAGTATTTT,CASSLALAPFETQYF,TRBJ2-3,TRBD2,few,TRBV7-7
TGTGCCAGCAGCTTAGGGGGGAAGGAGCTGTTTTTT,CASSLGGKELFF,TRBJ2-2,-,few,TRBV5-6
TGTGCCAGCAGTTTTGCGGGACGGCGAAACACCATATATTTT,CASSFAGRRNTIYF,TRBJ1-3,-,-,TRBV12-3/TRBV12-4
TGTGCCAGCAGTAGGGACGGACCACCGGGCGAGCAGTACTTC,CASSRDGPPGEQYF,TRBJ2-7,-,few,TRBV7-3
TGTGCCAGCACTGGCGGGAGCGAGCAGTTCTTC,CASTGGSEQFF,TRBJ2-1,TRBD2,few,TRBV6-1
TGTGCCAGCAGCTCCCGGGACTTTATTTACGAGCAGTACTTC,CASSSRDFIYEQYF,TRBJ2-7,-,-,TRBV3-1
TGTGCCAGCAGTGAAGCTCTGGGAGCGTCCTTT,CASSEALGASF,TRBJ1-1,-,few,TRBV2
TGTGCCAGCTCGCCTCCGCTAGCTACTGGGGCCAACGTCCTGACTTTC,CASSPPLATGANVLTF,TRBJ2-6,-,-,TRBV18
TGTGCCACCAGTGATTCCCAACTAGCGGGAGCTCGCTACGAGCAGTACTTC,CATSDSQLAGARYEQYF,TRBJ2-7,TRBD2,many,TRBV24-1
TGTGCCAGTAGTACCGGGACTAGCAATGAGCAGTTCTTC,CASSTGTSNEQFF,TRBJ2-1,TRBD2,-,TRBV19
TGTGCCACCAGTGACCCCAGACTAGTCGGGGCGGCGGGGGAGCTGTTTTTT,CATSDPRLVGAAGELFF,TRBJ2-2,-,few,TRBV24-1
TGTGCCAGCAGCACCACCGGAGGGGGCAGCTATGGCTACACCTTC,CASSTTGGGSYGYTF,TRBJ1-2,TRBD1,few,TRBV7-3
TGTGCCAGCAGCTTCCGGGACAGGACCTACGAGCAGTACTTC,CASSFRDRTYEQYF,TRBJ2-7,TRBD1,-,TRBV5-5
TGTGCCAGCAGGGACGGCGTCGCTGAGGAGCTGTTTTTT,CASRDGVAEELFF,TRBJ2-2,-,few,TRBV7-9
TGTGCCAGCAGCCAAGAGACTAGCGGGACCCAGCAGTTCTTC,CASSQETSGTQQFF,TRBJ2-1,TRBD2,-,TRBV14
TGTGCCAGCAGCTTAGGAGTTAGGGCAGGGCTTGAGGAAGCTTTCTTT,CASSLGVRAGLEEAFF,TRBJ1-1,-,few,TRBV11-2
TGTGCCAGCAGCCGAGAGGGAGGGCCGGGCAATGAGCAGTTCTTC,CASSREGGPGNEQFF,TRBJ2-1,TRBD2,-,TRBV7-8
TGTGCCAGCAGCGGGATCGGGACGGCTAAAGCTTTCTTT,CASSGIGTAKAFF,TRBJ1-1,-,-,TRBV7-6
TGTGCCAGCACCAGAGAGGAGAGCAATCAGCCCCAGCATTTT,CASTREESNQPQHF,TRBJ1-5,-,-,TRBV2
TGCGCCAGCAGCTCTGACGCCAACACCGGGGAGCTGTTTTTT,CASSSDANTGELFF,TRBJ2-2,-,few,TRBV5-1
TGCGCCAGCAGCTTGACCCGGTTCGATCAGCCCCAGCATTTT,CASSLTRFDQPQHF,TRBJ1-5,-,few,TRBV5-1
TGTGCCAGCAGCTTAATTGGAGGTGCTGAAGCTTTCTTT,CASSLIGGAEAFF,TRBJ1-1,-,-,TRBV11-2
TGTGCCAGCAGCTTAGAGAGACTGGGGTTAGCAACTAATGAAAAACTGTTTTTT,CASSLERLGLATNEKLFF,TRBJ1-4,-,few,TRBV11-2
TGCGCCAGCAGCTTGGGCACCGGGGGCCGGCCCAATGAGCAGTTCTTC,CASSLGTGGRPNEQFF,TRBJ2-1,-,few,TRBV5-1
TGTGCCACATCTTTCGACAGTTATAGCAATCAGCCCCAGCATTTT,CATSFDSYSNQPQHF,TRBJ1-5,-,few,TRBV6-6
TGCGCCAGCAGCTCGGTCTCTGGAAACACCATATATTTT,CASSSVSGNTIYF,TRBJ1-3,-,-,TRBV5-1
TGCGCCAGCAGCCCGCAGGGGGCGAAGGCCAAAAACATTCAGTACTTC,CASSPQGAKAKNIQYF,TRBJ2-4,TRBD1,-,TRBV5-1
TGTGCCAGACCCAGATGGGACCGGAGCACAGATACGCAGTATTTT,CARPRWDRSTDTQYF,TRBJ2-3,-,-,TRBV2
TGTGCCATCAGTGAACTAGGGACAGGGGCAACTGAAGCTTTCTTT,CAISELGTGATEAFF,TRBJ1-1,TRBD1,-,TRBV10-3
TGCGCCAGCAGCCAAGGACAGGGTGGGGGTAATCAGCCCCAGCATTTT,CASSQGQGGGNQPQHF,TRBJ1-5,TRBD1,few,TRBV4-1